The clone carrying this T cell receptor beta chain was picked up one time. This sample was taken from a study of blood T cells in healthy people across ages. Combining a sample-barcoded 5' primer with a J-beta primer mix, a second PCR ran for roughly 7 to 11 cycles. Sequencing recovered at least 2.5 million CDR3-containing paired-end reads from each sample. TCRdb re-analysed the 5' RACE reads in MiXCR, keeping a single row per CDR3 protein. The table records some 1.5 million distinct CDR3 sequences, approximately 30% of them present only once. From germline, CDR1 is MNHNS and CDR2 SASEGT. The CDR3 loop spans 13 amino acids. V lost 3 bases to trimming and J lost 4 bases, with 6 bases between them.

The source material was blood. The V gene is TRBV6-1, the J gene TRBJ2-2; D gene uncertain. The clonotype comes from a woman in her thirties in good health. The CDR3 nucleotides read TGTGCCAGCAGTGACGCGGCCACCGGGGAGCTGTTTTTT. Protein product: CASSDAATGELFF.